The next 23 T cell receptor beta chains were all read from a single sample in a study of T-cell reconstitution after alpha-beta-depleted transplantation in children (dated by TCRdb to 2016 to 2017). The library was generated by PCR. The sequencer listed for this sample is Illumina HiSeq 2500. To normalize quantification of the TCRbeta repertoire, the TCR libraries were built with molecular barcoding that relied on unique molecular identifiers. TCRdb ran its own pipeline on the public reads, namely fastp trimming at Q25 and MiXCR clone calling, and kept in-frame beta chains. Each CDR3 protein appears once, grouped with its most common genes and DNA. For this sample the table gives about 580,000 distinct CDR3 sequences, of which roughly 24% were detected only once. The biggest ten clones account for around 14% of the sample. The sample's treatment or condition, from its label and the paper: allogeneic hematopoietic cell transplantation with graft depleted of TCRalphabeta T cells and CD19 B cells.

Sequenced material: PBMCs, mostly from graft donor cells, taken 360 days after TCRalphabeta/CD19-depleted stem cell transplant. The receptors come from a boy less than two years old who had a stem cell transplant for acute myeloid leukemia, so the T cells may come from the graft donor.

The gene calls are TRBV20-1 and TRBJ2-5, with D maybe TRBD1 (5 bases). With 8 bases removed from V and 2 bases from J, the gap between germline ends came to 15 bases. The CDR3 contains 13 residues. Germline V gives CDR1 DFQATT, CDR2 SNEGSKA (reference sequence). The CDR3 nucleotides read TGCAGTACAAATCAGGGTTGGCAAGAGACCCAGTACTTC. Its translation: CSTNQGWQETQYF.

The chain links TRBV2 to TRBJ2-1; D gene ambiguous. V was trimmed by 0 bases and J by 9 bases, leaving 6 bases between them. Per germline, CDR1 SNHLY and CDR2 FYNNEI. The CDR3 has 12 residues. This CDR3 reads CASSEADLEQFF. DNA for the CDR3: TGTGCCAGCAGTGAAGCGGACCTTGAGCAGTTCTTC.

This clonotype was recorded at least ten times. DNA for the CDR3: TGTGCCAGCAGGATGGGAAGTGGGGATACGCAGTATTTT. It codes for CASRMGSGDTQYF. This chain joins TRBV12-3 or TRBV12-4 and TRBJ2-3; D unresolved. Trimming took off 6 bases at V and 6 bases at J, with 13 bases between the two ends. The CDR3 loop spans 13 amino acids.

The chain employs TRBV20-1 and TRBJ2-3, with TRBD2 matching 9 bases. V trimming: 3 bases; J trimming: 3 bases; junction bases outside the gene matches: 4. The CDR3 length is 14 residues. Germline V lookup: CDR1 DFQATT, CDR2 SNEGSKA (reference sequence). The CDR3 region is CSARAGGPTDTQYF. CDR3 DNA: TGCAGTGCTAGGGCGGGGGGGCCTACAGATACGCAGTATTTT.

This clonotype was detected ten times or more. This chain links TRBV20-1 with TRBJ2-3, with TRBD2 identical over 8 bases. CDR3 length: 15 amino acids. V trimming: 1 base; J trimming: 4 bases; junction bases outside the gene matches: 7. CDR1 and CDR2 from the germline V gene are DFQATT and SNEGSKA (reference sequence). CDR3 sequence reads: CSARGPGLVPDTQYF. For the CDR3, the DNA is TGCAGTGCTAGAGGTCCGGGACTAGTCCCAGATACGCAGTATTTT.

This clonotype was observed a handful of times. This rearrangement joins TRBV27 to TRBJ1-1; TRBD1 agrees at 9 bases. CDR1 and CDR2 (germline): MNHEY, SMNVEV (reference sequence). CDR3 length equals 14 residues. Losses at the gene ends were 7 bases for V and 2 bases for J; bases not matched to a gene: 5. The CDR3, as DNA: TGTGCCAGCAACCTACAGGGGGCAAACACTGAAGCTTTCTTT. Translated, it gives CASNLQGANTEAFF.

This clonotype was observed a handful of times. The CDR3 sequence: CAISEASSNQPQHF. The CDR3 DNA sequence: TGTGCCATCAGTGAAGCCTCCAGCAATCAGCCCCAGCATTTT. The chain joins TRBV10-3 to TRBJ1-5; D unresolved. CDR3 length equals 14 residues. Germline loops: CDR1 ENHRY, CDR2 SYGVKD. V was shortened by 3 bases and J by 1 base, with 7 bases between the two germline ends.

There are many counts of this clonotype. CDR3 region: CASSQVVGPRANSGANVLTF. CDR3 bases: TGTGCCAGCAGCCAAGTGGTAGGACCCAGGGCTAACTCTGGGGCCAACGTCCTGACTTTC. The rearrangement uses TRBV3-1 and TRBJ2-6, with D possibly TRBD1 on 5 matching bases. The germline V and J ends were trimmed by 1 base and 0 bases, with 19 bases remaining between them. The CDR3 totals 20 residues. Germline assignment: CDR1 LGHDT and CDR2 YNNKEL (reference sequence).

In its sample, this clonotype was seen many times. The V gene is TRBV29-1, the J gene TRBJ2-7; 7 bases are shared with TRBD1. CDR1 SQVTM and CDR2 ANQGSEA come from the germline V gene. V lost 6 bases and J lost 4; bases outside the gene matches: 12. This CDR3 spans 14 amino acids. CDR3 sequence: CSVTDRAPLYEQYF. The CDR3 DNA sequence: TGCAGCGTCACTGACAGGGCCCCTCTGTACGAGCAGTACTTC.

The CDR3 nucleotides are TGTGCCAGCAGCTCCCCGGGAGGGTACTACTCCAATGAGCAGTTCTTC. This encodes CASSSPGGYYSNEQFF. The V gene is TRBV7-9, the J gene TRBJ2-1; TRBD2 aligns across 8 bases. Trimming removed 4 bases from V and 6 bases from J; junction bases left unmatched: 11. CDR3 length equals 16 residues. From germline, CDR1 is SEHNR and CDR2 FQNEAQ (reference sequence).

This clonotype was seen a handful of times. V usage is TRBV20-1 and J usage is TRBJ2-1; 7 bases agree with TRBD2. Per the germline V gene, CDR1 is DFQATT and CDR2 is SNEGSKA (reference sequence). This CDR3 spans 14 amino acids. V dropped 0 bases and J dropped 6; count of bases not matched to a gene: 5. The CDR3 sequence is CSARDGRGSNEQFF. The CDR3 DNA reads TGCAGTGCTAGAGATGGGCGGGGGAGCAATGAGCAGTTCTTC.

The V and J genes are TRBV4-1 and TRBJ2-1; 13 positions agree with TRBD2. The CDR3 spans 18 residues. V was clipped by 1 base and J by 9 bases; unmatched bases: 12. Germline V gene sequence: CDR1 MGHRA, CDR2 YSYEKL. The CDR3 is CASSQARTSGGELGEQFF. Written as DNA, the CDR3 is TGCGCCAGCAGCCAAGCCAGGACTAGCGGGGGTGAATTGGGTGAGCAGTTCTTC.

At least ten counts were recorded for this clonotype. Here the CDR3 DNA reads TGTGCCAGCAGTCCCTCCGTCAGGACAGGGGCGGACTATGGCTACACCTTC. Translating it yields CASSPSVRTGADYGYTF. V is TRBV6-5 and J is TRBJ1-2; 9 bases agree with TRBD1. The CDR3 totals 17 residues. The V gene's germline CDR1 is MNHEY and CDR2 SVGAGI. The ends lost 5 bases at V and 3 bases at J; junction bases unmatched: 13.

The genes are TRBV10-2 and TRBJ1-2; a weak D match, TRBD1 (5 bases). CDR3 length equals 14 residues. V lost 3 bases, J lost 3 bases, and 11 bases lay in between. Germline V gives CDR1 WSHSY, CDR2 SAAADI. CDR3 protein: CASSDRGRDYGYTF. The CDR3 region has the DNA TGCGCCAGCAGTGACCGGGGACGGGACTATGGCTACACCTTC.

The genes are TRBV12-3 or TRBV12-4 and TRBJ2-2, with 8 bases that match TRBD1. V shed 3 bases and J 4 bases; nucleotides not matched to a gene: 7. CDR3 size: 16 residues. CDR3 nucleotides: TGTGCCAGCAGTTTTGGCCAGGGGGCGAGCACCGGGGAGCTGTTTTTT. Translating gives CASSFGQGASTGELFF.

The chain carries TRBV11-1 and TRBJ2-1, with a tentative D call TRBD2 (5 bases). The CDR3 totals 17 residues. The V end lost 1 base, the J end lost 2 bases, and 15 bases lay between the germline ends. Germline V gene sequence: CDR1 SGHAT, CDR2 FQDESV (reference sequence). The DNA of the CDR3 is TGTGCCAGCAGCTTAGAGCCCCTACTAGGTACCTACAATGAGCAGTTCTTC. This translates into CASSLEPLLGTYNEQFF.

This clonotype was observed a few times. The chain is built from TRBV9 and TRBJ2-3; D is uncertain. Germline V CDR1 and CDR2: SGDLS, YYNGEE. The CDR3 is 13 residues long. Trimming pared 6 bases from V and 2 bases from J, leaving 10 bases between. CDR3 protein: CASIGATTDTQYF. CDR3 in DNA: TGTGCCAGCATTGGAGCGACCACAGATACGCAGTATTTT.

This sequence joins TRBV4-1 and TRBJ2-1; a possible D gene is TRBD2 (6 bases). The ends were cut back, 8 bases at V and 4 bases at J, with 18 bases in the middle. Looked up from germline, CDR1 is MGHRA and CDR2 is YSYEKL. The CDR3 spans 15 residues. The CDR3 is CASADGGEGYNEQFF. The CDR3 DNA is TGCGCCAGCGCAGACGGCGGGGAAGGGTACAATGAGCAGTTCTTC.

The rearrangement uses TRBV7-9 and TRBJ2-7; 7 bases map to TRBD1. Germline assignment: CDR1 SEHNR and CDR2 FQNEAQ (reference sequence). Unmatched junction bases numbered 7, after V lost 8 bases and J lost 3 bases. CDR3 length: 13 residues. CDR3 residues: CASGDRAGYEQYF. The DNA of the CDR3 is TGTGCCAGCGGCGACAGGGCGGGCTACGAGCAGTACTTC.

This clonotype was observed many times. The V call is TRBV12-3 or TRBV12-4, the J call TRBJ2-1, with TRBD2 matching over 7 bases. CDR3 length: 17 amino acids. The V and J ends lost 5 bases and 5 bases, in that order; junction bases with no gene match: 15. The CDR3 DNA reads TGTGCCAGCAGTCTGGTGAGCGGGGCCGCCTTTCACAATGAGCAGTTCTTC. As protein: CASSLVSGAAFHNEQFF.

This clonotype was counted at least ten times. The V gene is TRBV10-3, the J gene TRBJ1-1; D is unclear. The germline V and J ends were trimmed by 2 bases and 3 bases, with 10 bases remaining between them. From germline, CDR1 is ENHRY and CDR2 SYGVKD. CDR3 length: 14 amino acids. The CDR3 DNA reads TGTGCCATCAGTGAGGCGGCCGACGACACTGAAGCTTTCTTT. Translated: CAISEAADDTEAFF.

The CDR3 nucleotides are TGCGCCAGCAGCCCGACCTCCGGCAACTACGAGCAGTACTTC. As protein: CASSPTSGNYEQYF. V usage is TRBV5-1 and J usage is TRBJ2-7; D is unclear. Germline V gene data show CDR1 as SGHRS and CDR2 as YFSETQ. The CDR3 length is 14 residues. Trimming stripped 4 bases from V and 3 bases from J, with 14 bases between.

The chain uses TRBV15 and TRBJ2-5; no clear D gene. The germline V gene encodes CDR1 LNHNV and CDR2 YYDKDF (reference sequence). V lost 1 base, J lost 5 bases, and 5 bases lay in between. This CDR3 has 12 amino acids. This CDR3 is CATSRVMETQYF. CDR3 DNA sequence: TGTGCCACCAGCAGAGTGATGGAGACCCAGTACTTC.